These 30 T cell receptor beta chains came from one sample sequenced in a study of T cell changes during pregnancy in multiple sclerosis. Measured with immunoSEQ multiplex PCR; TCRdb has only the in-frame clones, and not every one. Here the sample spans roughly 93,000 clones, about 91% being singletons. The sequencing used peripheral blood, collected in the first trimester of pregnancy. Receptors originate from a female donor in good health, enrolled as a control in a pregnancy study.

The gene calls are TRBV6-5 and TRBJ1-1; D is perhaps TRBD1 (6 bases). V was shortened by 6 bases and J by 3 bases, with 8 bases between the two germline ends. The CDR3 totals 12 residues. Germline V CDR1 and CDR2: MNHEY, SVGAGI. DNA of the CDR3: TGTGCCAGCAGCCCAGGGGACACTGAAGCTTTCTTT. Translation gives CASSPGDTEAFF.

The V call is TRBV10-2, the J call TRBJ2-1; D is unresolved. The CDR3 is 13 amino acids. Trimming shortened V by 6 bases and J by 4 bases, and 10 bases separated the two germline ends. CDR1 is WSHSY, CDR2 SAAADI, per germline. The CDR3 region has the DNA TGCGCCAGCAGGATCGACTCTTACAATGAGCAGTTCTTC. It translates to CASRIDSYNEQFF.

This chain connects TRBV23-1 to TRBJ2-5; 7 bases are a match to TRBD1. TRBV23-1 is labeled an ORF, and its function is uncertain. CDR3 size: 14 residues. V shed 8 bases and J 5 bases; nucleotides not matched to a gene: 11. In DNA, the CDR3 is TGCGCCAGCGCACTCACAGGGGCGGTGGAGACCCAGTACTTC. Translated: CASALTGAVETQYF.

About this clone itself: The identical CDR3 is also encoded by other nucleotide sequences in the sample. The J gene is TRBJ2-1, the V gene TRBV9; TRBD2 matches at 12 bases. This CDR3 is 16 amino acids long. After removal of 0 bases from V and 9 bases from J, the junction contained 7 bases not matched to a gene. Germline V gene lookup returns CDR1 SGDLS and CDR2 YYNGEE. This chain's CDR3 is CASSVGLAGGPGEQFF. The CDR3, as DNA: TGTGCCAGCAGCGTAGGGCTAGCGGGGGGGCCCGGTGAGCAGTTCTTC.

The CDR3 DNA follows: TGCAGCGCCCTGGACAGAAATGAAAAACTGTTTTTT. It encodes CSALDRNEKLFF. The chain is built from TRBV29-1 and TRBJ1-4; the D gene is possibly TRBD1 (6 bases). Trimming stripped 7 bases from V and 5 bases from J, with 11 bases between. Per the germline V gene, CDR1 is SQVTM and CDR2 is ANQGSEA. This CDR3 comprises 12 residues.

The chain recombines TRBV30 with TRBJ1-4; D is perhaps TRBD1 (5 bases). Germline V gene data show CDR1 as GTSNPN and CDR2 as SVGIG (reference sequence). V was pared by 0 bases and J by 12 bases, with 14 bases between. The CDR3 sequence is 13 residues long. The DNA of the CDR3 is TGTGCCTGGAGTGTAAAGAGGCAGGGTGAACTGTTTTTT. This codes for CAWSVKRQGELFF.

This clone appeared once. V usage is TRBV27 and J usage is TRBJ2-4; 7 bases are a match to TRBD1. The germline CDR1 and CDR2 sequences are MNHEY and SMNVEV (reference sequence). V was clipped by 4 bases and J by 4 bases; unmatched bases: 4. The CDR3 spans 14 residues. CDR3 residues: CASSWGQRKNIQYF. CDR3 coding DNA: TGTGCCAGCAGTTGGGGACAGCGTAAAAACATTCAGTACTTC.

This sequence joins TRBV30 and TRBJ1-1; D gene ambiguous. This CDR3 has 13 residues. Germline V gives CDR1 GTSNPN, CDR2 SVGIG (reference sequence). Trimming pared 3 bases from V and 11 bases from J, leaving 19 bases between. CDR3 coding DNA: TGTGCCTGGAGATTGGTCGCTAATAAGGAGGCTTTCTTT. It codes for CAWRLVANKEAFF.

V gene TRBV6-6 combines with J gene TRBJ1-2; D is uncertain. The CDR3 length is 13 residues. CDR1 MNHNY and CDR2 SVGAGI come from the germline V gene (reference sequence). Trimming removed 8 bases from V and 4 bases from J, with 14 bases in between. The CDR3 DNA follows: TGTGCCAGCCGAGGTGAATGGATCTATGGCTACACCTTC. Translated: CASRGEWIYGYTF.

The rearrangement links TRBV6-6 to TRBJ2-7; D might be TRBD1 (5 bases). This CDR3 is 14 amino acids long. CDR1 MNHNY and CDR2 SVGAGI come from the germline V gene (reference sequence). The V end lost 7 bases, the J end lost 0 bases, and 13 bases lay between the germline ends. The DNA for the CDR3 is TGTGCCAGCACCACGACCAGGGACTCCTACGAGCAGTACTTC. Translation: CASTTTRDSYEQYF.

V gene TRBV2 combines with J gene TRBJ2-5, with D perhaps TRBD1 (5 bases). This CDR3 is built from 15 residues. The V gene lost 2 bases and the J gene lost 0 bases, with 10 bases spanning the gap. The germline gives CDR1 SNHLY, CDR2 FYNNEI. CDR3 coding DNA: TGTGCCAGCAGTGAAAACAGGAACAACCAAGAGACCCAGTACTTC. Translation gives CASSENRNNQETQYF. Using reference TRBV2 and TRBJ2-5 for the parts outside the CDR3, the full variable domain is EPEVTQTPSHQVTQMGQEVILRCVPISNHLYFYWYRQILGQKVEFLVSFYNNEISEKSEIFDDQFSVERPDGSNFTLKIRSTKLEDSAMYFCASSENRNNQETQYFGPGTRLLVL.

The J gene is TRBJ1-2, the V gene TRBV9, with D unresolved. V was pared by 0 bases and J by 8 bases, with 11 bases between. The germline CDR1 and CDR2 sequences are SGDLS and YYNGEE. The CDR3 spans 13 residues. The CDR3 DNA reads TGTGCCAGCAGCGTAGGACATCTCGCAGGCTACACCTTC. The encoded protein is CASSVGHLAGYTF.

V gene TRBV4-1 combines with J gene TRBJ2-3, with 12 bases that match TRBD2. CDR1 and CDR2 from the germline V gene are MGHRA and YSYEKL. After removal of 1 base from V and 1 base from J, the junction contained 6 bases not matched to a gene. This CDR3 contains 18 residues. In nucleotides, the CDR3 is TGCGCCAGCAGCCAAGCCTCACTAGCGGGGGGCGGCACAGATACGCAGTATTTT. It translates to CASSQASLAGGGTDTQYF.

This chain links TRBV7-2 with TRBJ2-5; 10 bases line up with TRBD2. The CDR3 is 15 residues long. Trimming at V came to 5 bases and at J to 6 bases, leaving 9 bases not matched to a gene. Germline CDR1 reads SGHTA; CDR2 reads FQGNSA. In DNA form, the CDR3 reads TGTGCCAGCAGCGCCCAACTAGCGGGGCCAAAGACCCAGTACTTC. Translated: CASSAQLAGPKTQYF. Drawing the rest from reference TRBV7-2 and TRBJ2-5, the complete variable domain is GAGVSQSPSNKVTEKGKDVELRCDPISGHTALYWYRQSLGQGLEFLIYFQGNSAPDKSGLPSDRFSAERTGGSVSTLTIQRTQQEDSAVYLCASSAQLAGPKTQYFGPGTRLLVL.

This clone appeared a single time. Written as DNA, the CDR3 is TGTGCCAGCAGCTTATCCTACTCGAACACCGGGGAGCTGTTTTTT. This sequence encodes CASSLSYSNTGELFF. This chain uses TRBV7-2 with TRBJ2-2, with D hard to call. CDR3 size: 15 residues. Germline loops: CDR1 SGHTA, CDR2 FQGNSA. V dropped 2 bases and J dropped 0 bases, with 7 bases sitting between them.

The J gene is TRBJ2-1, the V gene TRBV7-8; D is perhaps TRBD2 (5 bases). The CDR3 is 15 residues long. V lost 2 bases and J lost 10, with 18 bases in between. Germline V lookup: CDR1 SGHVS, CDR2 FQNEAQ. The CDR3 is CASSLTGKGLAEQFF. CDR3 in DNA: TGTGCCAGCAGCTTAACGGGAAAAGGGTTAGCGGAGCAGTTCTTC.

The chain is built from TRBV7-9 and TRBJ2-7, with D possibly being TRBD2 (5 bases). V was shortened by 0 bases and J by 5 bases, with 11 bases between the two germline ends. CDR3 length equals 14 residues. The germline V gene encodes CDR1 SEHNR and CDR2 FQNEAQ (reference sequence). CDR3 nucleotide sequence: TGTGCCAGCAGCTTAGCGGCGGGTTCGGACGAGCAGTACTTC. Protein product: CASSLAAGSDEQYF.

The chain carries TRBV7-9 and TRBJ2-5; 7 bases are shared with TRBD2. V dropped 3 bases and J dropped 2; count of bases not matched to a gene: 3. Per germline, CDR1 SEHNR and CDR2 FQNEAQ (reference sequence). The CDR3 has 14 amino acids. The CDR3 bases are TGTGCCAGCAGCTTTTCTAGCGGACAAGAGACCCAGTACTTC. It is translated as CASSFSSGQETQYF.

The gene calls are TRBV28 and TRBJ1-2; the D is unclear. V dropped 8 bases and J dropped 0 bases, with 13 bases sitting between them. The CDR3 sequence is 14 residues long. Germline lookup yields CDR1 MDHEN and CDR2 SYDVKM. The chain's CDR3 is CASLGSSSNYGYTF. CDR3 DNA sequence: TGTGCCAGCCTCGGGTCGTCCTCTAACTATGGCTACACCTTC.

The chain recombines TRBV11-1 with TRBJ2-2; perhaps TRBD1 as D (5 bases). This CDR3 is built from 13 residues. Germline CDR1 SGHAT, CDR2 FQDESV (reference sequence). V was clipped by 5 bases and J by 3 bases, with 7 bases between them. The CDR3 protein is CASSVTDTGELFF. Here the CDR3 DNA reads TGTGCCAGCAGCGTGACAGACACCGGGGAGCTGTTTTTT.

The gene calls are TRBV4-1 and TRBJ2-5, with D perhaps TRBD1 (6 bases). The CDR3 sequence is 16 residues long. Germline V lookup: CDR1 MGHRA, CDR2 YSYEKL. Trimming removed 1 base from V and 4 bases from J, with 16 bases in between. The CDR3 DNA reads TGCGCCAGCAGCCAAGGGGCAGGGGCGGGCAGAGAGACCCAGTACTTC. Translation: CASSQGAGAGRETQYF.

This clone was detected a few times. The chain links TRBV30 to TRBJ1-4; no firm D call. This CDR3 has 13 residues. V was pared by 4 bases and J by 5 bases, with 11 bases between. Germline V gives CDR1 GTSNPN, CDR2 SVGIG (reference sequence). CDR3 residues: CAWTGGSNEKLFF. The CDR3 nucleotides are TGTGCCTGGACGGGAGGGTCAAATGAAAAACTGTTTTTT.

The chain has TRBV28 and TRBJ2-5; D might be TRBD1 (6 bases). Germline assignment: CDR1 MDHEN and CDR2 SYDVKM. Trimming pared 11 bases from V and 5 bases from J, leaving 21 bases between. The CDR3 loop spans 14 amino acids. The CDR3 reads CASFGGGAGETQYF. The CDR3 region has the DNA TGTGCCTCTTTTGGGGGCGGCGCAGGGGAGACCCAGTACTTC.

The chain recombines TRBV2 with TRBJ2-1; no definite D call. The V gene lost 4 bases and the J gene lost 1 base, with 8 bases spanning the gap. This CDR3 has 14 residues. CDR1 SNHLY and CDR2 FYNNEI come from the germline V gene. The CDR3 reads CASSAEASYNEQFF. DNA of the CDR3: TGTGCCAGCAGTGCTGAAGCATCCTACAATGAGCAGTTCTTC.

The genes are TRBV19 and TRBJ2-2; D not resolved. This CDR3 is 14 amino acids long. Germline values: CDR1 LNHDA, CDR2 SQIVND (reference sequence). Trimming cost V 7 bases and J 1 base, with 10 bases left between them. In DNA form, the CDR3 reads TGTGCCAGTACCCGGCGAGGGAACACCGGGGAGCTGTTTTTT. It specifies CASTRRGNTGELFF. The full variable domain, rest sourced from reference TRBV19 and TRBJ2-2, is DGGITQSPKYLFRKEGQNVTLSCEQNLNHDAMYWYRQDPGQGLRLIYYSQIVNDFQKGDIAEGYSVSREKKESFPLTVTSAQKNPTAFYLCASTRRGNTGELFFGEGSRLTVL.

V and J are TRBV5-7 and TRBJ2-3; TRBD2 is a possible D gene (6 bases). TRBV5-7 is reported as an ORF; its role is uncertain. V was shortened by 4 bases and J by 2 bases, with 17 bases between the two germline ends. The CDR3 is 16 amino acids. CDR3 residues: CASSHHSGIFTDTQYF. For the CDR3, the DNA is TGTGCCAGCAGCCACCATAGCGGAATTTTCACAGATACGCAGTATTTT.

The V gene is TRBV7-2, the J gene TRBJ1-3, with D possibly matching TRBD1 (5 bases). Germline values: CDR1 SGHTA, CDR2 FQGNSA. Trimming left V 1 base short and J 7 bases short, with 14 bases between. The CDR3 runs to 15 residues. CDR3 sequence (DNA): TGTGCCAGCAGCTTAGACAGGCCGGGACTCAACACCATATATTTT. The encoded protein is CASSLDRPGLNTIYF.

DNA of the CDR3: TGTGCCAGCAGCTTCCGGGACAGGGGTGGCTACACCTTC. Protein product: CASSFRDRGGYTF. The V gene is TRBV7-2, the J gene TRBJ1-2; TRBD1 matches 10 bases. J lost 7 bases, V lost 3 bases, and 2 bases had no gene match. The CDR3 consists of 13 residues. In germline, CDR1 is SGHTA, CDR2 FQGNSA.

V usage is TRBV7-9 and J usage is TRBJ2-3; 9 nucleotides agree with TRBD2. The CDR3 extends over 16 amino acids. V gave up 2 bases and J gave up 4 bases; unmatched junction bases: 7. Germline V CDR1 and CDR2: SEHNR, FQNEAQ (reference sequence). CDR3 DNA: TGTGCCAGCAGCTTACCAAGCGGGGGGATCTCAGATACGCAGTATTTT. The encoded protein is CASSLPSGGISDTQYF. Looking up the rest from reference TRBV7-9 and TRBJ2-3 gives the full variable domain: DTGVSQNPRHKITKRGQNVTFRCDPISEHNRLYWYRQTLGQGPEFLTYFQNEAQLEKSRLLSDRFSAERPKGSFSTLEIQRTEQGDSAMYLCASSLPSGGISDTQYFGPGTRLTVL.

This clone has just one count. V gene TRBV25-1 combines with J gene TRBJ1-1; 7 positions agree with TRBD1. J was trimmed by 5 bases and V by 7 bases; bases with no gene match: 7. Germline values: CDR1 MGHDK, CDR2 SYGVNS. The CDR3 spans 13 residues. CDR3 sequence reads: CASKEGARTEAFF. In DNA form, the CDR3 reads TGTGCCAGCAAAGAGGGGGCGCGGACTGAAGCTTTCTTT.